This T cell receptor beta chain was captured in a study of T cells in women clearing cervical HPV infection. As for this clone: Read coverage stops 3 residues before the CDR3 terminus; the germline J gene supplies the remainder.

From germline, CDR1 is LNHDA and CDR2 SQIVND (reference sequence). CDR3 length: 13 residues. Trimming stripped 8 bases from V and 0 bases from J, with 10 bases between. immunoSEQ multiplex PCR used an average of roughly 1,300 ng genomic DNA. Sequencing used immunoSEQ multiplex PCR; TCRdb keeps in-frame clones, though not all of them. The clone table shows tens of thousands of clones, with the ten largest holding under 8%. The clonotype comes from a woman aged 18 to 75 with a cervical HPV16 infection that either progressed to CIN3+ or cleared (not recorded which). The sample consisted of blood buffy coat. The J gene is TRBJ1-1, the V gene TRBV19; the D gene is possibly TRBD1 (5 bases). The sequenced part of the CDR3 DNA is TGTGCCAGTGCCAGGGAACTGAACACTGAA. This encodes CASARELNTE. The CDR3, in full, reads CASARELNTEAFF.